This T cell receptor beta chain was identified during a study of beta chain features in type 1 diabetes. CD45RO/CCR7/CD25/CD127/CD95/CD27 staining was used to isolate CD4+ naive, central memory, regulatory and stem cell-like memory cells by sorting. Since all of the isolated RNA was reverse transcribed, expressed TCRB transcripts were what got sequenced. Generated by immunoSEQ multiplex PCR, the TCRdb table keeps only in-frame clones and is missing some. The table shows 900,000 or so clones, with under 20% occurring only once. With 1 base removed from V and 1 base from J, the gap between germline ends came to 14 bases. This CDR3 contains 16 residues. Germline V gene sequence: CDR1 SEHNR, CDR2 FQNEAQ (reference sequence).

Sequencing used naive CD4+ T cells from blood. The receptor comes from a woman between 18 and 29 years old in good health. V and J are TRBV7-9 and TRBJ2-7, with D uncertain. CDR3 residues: CASSLGSGLESYEQYF. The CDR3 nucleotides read TGTGCCAGCAGCTTAGGGTCCGGGCTGGAGTCCTACGAGCAGTACTTC.